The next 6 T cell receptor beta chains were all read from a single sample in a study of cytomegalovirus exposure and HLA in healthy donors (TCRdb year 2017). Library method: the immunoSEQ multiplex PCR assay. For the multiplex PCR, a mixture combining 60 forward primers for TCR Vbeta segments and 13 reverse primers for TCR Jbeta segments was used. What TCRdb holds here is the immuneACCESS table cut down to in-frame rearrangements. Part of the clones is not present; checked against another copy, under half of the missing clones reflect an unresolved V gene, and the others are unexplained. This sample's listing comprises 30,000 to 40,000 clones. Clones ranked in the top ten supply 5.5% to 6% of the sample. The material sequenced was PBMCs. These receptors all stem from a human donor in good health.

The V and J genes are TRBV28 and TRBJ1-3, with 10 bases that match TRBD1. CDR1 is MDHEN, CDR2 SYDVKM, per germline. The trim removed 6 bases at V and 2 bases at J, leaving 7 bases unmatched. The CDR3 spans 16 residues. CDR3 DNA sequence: TGTGCCAGCAGCACCTCCGGGACAGGGGCTGGAAACACCATATATTTT. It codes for CASSTSGTGAGNTIYF.

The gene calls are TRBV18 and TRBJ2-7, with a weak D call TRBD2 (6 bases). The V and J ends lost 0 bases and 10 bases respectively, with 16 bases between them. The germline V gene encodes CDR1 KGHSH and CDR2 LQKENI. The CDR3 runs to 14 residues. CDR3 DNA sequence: TGTGCCAGCTCACCACCACCGGGACTCGGGGCCCAGTACTTC. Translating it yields CASSPPPGLGAQYF.

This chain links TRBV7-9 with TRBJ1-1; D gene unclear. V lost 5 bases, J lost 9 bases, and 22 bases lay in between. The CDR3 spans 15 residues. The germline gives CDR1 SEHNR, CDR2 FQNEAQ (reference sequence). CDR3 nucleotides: TGTGCCAGCAGCCAGACCGCAGGTACACACTCAAAAGCTTTCTTT. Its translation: CASSQTAGTHSKAFF.

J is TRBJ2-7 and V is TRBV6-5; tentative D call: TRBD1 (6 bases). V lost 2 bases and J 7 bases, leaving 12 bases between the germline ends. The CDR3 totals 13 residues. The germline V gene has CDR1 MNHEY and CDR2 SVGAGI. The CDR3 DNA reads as TGTGCCAGCAGTTACGACAGGTTTGAAGAGCAGTACTTC. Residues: CASSYDRFEEQYF.

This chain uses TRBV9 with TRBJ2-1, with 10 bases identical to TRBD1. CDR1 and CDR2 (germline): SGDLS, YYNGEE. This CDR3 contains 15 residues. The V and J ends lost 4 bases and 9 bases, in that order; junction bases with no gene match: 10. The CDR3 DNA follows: TGTGCCAGCAGCCTCGCCGGGACAGGGGATGGTGAGCAGTTCTTC. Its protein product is CASSLAGTGDGEQFF. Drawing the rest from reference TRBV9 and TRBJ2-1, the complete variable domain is DSGVTQTPKHLITATGQRVTLRCSPRSGDLSVYWYQQSLDQGLQFLIQYYNGEERAKGNILERFSAQQFPDLHSELNLSSLELGDSALYFCASSLAGTGDGEQFFGPGTRLTVL.

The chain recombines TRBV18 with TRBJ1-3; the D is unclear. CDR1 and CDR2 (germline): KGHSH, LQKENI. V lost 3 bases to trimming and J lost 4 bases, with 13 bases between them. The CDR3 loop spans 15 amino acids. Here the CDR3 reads CASSPQAVEGNTIYF. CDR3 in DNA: TGTGCCAGCTCACCCCAAGCCGTCGAGGGAAACACCATATATTTT.